Following are 23 T cell receptor beta chains from one sample sequenced in a study of blood T cell repertoires in COVID-19. Some clones are missing from TCRdb's copy, which holds only in-frame ones; the method was immunoSEQ multiplex PCR. Among about 400,000 clones listed, nearly 90% were seen once. The sample consisted of PBMCs or T cells enriched from blood (not recorded which). The origin of the receptors is a woman in her twenties or thirties who had recovered from COVID-19.

The gene calls are TRBV7-3 and TRBJ2-3, with a possible D match to TRBD1 (6 bases). The CDR3 has 14 amino acids. Germline V gives CDR1 SGHTA, CDR2 FQGTGA. V gave up 5 bases and J gave up 0 bases, with 9 bases separating them. The CDR3 region is CASSPQGSTDTQYF. CDR3 in DNA: TGTGCCAGCAGCCCCCAGGGGAGCACAGATACGCAGTATTTT.

The chain combines TRBV2 with TRBJ1-5; D not certain. Per germline, CDR1 SNHLY and CDR2 FYNNEI. Between the trimmed V and J ends, which lost 6 bases and 0 bases, there was a span of 9 bases. The CDR3 consists of 14 residues. The CDR3 sequence: CASREGLSNQPQHF. The CDR3 region has the DNA TGTGCCAGCAGGGAGGGCCTTAGCAATCAGCCCCAGCATTTT.

V is TRBV27 and J is TRBJ2-1, with D maybe TRBD2 (6 bases). The CDR3 covers 12 residues. Germline V gene lookup returns CDR1 MNHEY and CDR2 SMNVEV (reference sequence). V shed 6 bases and J shed 9 bases, with 12 bases lying between them. The CDR3 sequence: CASRVGGAEQFF. CDR3 nucleotide sequence: TGTGCCAGCAGGGTAGGCGGGGCTGAGCAGTTCTTC.

The chain has TRBV15 and TRBJ2-3; 8 positions match TRBD2. CDR1 LNHNV and CDR2 YYDKDF come from the germline V gene (reference sequence). Losses at the gene ends were 8 bases for V and 6 bases for J; bases not matched to a gene: 10. The CDR3 is made up of 14 amino acids. Here the CDR3 reads CATSSGGPRDTQYF. As DNA, the CDR3 is TGTGCCACCTCTTCGGGGGGGCCGAGGGATACGCAGTATTTT.

This clone was seen a single time. The chain uses TRBV2 and TRBJ2-7; TRBD1 matches at 7 bases. J lost 2 bases, V lost 5 bases, and 9 bases had no gene match. The CDR3 totals 15 residues. CDR1 is SNHLY, CDR2 FYNNEI, per germline. DNA of the CDR3: TGTGCCAGCAGTCAGCCCTCCACAGGGGCCTACGAGCAGTACTTC. Translation gives CASSQPSTGAYEQYF. The full variable domain, in which reference TRBV2 and TRBJ2-7 provide the parts outside the CDR3, is EPEVTQTPSHQVTQMGQEVILRCVPISNHLYFYWYRQILGQKVEFLVSFYNNEISEKSEIFDDQFSVERPDGSNFTLKIRSTKLEDSAMYFCASSQPSTGAYEQYFGPGTRLTVT.

The chain carries TRBV25-1 and TRBJ1-1; maybe TRBD1 (6 bases). CDR3 size: 12 residues. From germline, CDR1 is MGHDK and CDR2 SYGVNS. V was pared by 6 bases and J by 1 base, with 6 bases between. CDR3 in DNA: TGTGCCAGCAGGGGACAGAACACTGAAGCTTTCTTT. Translated, it gives CASRGQNTEAFF.

This clone showed up just once. The chain combines TRBV7-9 with TRBJ2-7, with D perhaps matching TRBD1 (6 bases). This CDR3 contains 11 residues. V was trimmed by 6 bases and J by 12 bases, leaving 15 bases between them. Germline CDR1 and CDR2: SEHNR and FQNEAQ (reference sequence). The CDR3, as DNA: TGTGCCAGCAGTAACAGCGACAGGTCGTACTTC. Translating gives CASSNSDRSYF.

The genes are TRBV9 and TRBJ1-2; 7 bases are shared with TRBD1. The CDR3 contains 15 residues. Germline CDR1 reads SGDLS; CDR2 reads YYNGEE. V was pared by 4 bases and J by 4 bases, with 10 bases of the junction left unmatched. In nucleotides, the CDR3 is TGTGCCAGCAGCCAAAAAGGGGGCAGTTCCTATGGCTACACCTTC. Amino acids: CASSQKGGSSYGYTF.

The J gene is TRBJ2-7, the V gene TRBV5-1; 10 bases fit TRBD1. The CDR3 has 15 residues. The ends lost 2 bases at V and 0 bases at J; junction bases unmatched: 2. Germline CDR1 SGHRS, CDR2 YFSETQ. Written as DNA, the CDR3 is TGCGCCAGCAGCTTACGGACAGGGGGCTCCTACGAGCAGTACTTC. It specifies CASSLRTGGSYEQYF.

V gene TRBV5-4 combines with J gene TRBJ2-6; possibly TRBD1 for D (7 bases). The CDR3 consists of 16 residues. Trimming took 4 bases from V and 2 from J, leaving 13 bases between them. Germline V gene lookup returns CDR1 SGHNT and CDR2 YYREEE (reference sequence). The CDR3 loop reads CASSQGGETGANVLTF. The CDR3 DNA follows: TGTGCCAGCAGCCAGGGGGGAGAAACTGGGGCCAACGTCCTGACTTTC.

The V call is TRBV7-9, the J call TRBJ2-5; a possible D gene is TRBD1 (6 bases). Germline CDR1 reads SEHNR; CDR2 reads FQNEAQ (reference sequence). This CDR3 comprises 14 residues. V lost 5 bases and J 5 bases, leaving 15 bases between the germline ends. CDR3 sequence (DNA): TGTGCCAGCAGCGATAAAAATGACAGGGAGACCCAGTACTTC. Protein sequence: CASSDKNDRETQYF.

The V gene is TRBV7-2, the J gene TRBJ1-5; no firm D call. Germline CDR1 and CDR2: SGHTA and FQGNSA. This CDR3 spans 14 amino acids. Trimming removed 1 base from V and 4 bases from J, with 8 bases in between. CDR3 amino acids: CASSLDEANQPQHF. The DNA for the CDR3 is TGTGCCAGCAGCTTAGATGAGGCAAATCAGCCCCAGCATTTT.

The chain uses TRBV28 and TRBJ1-2; D unclear. Germline loops: CDR1 MDHEN, CDR2 SYDVKM. This CDR3 is 12 amino acids long. V was clipped by 6 bases and J by 5 bases, with 10 bases between them. CDR3 region: CASSAGLYGYTF. In DNA, the CDR3 is TGTGCCAGCAGCGCCGGACTGTATGGCTACACCTTC.

The chain couples TRBV2 to TRBJ2-2; 9 positions match TRBD1. CDR1 and CDR2 (germline): SNHLY, FYNNEI. CDR3 size: 16 residues. J gave up 4 bases and V 5 bases, and 8 bases lay outside the gene matches. The chain's CDR3 is CASSSRDRVGTGELFF. The CDR3 DNA reads as TGTGCCAGCAGTAGCCGGGACAGGGTTGGCACCGGGGAGCTGTTTTTT.

The gene calls are TRBV5-4 and TRBJ2-7; the match to TRBD1 covers 9 bases. CDR1 is SGHNT and CDR2 is YYREEE in the germline V gene (reference sequence). The V segment lost 0 bases and the J segment 6 bases; nucleotides outside the gene matches: 7. CDR3 size: 15 residues. CDR3 nucleotides: TGTGCCAGCAGCTTGGCCCTGGGACAGGGTACCGAGCAGTACTTC. Protein sequence: CASSLALGQGTEQYF.

This chain links TRBV6-5 with TRBJ2-2, with D hard to call. CDR3 length: 12 residues. Germline loops: CDR1 MNHEY, CDR2 SVGAGI. The V and J ends lost 11 bases and 5 bases respectively, with 12 bases between them. CDR3 bases: TGTGCCGTAGCCCATGCGACCGGGGAGCTGTTTTTT. It yields the protein CAVAHATGELFF.

The V gene is TRBV4-2, the J gene TRBJ1-6; D is perhaps TRBD1 (5 bases). The CDR3 sequence is 16 residues long. V was cut by 6 bases and J by 5 bases, with 17 bases left in between. Germline CDR1 and CDR2: LGHNA and YNFKEQ. DNA for the CDR3: TGTGCCAGCAGACAGGACCCAGGGAGGGATAATTCACCCCTCCACTTT. Translating it yields CASRQDPGRDNSPLHF.

The rearrangement links TRBV6-5 to TRBJ1-1; 7 positions match TRBD1. The CDR3 covers 14 residues. From germline, CDR1 is MNHEY and CDR2 SVGAGI. J lost 4 bases, V lost 7 bases, and 9 bases had no gene match. The CDR3 region is CASIKQGLGTEAFF. CDR3 sequence (DNA): TGTGCCAGCATCAAACAGGGGTTGGGCACTGAAGCTTTCTTT.

Notes on this clone: The junction departs from germline at one end; a sequencing error may be responsible. This chain connects TRBV7-9 to TRBJ1-2; no reliable D call. Germline assignment: CDR1 SEHNR and CDR2 FQNEAQ (reference sequence). The CDR3 totals 12 residues. The CDR3 bases are TGTGCCAGCAGCAACCCTAAGGAACAGTTAGTCTTC. This codes for CASSNPKEQLVF.

The V gene is TRBV6-5, the J gene TRBJ1-1; TRBD1 aligns across 7 bases. V was pared by 0 bases and J by 4 bases, with 8 bases of the junction left unmatched. This CDR3 region has 16 residues. Germline V gene lookup returns CDR1 MNHEY and CDR2 SVGAGI. CDR3 in amino acids: CASSYSRGGVGTEAFF. CDR3 DNA: TGTGCCAGCAGTTACTCTCGAGGGGGCGTAGGCACTGAAGCTTTCTTT.

The J gene is TRBJ1-5, the V gene TRBV19; 7 bases line up with TRBD1. Germline V gene data show CDR1 as LNHDA and CDR2 as SQIVND (reference sequence). This CDR3 spans 16 amino acids. The junction had 9 bases not matched to a gene; V was cut back by 3 bases and J by 4 bases. DNA for the CDR3: TGTGCCAGTAGTATGATCCTCCAGGGGGAAAATCAGCCCCAGCATTTT. Translation: CASSMILQGENQPQHF.

The CDR3: CASSQSTGFYEQYF. CDR3 nucleotide sequence: TGTGCCAGCAGCCAATCCACGGGGTTCTACGAGCAGTACTTC. The chain links TRBV7-8 to TRBJ2-7; tentatively, D is TRBD2 (5 bases). Germline V gene data show CDR1 as SGHVS and CDR2 as FQNEAQ. The CDR3 length is 14 residues. V gave up 5 bases and J gave up 3 bases, with 14 bases separating them.

The chain employs TRBV11-2 and TRBJ2-7; 11 bases fit TRBD1. CDR3 length equals 15 residues. Germline assignment: CDR1 SGHAT and CDR2 FQNNGV. Unmatched junction bases numbered 12, after V lost 7 bases and J lost 7 bases. CDR3 sequence reads: CASKLRDRGTGEQYF. CDR3 in DNA: TGTGCCAGCAAGCTACGGGACAGGGGGACGGGGGAGCAGTACTTC.